These 3 T cell receptor beta chains share one sample of origin, sequenced in a study of beta chain features in type 1 diabetes. No cognate antigen is known for these TCRs. Expressed TCRB transcripts got sequenced, as all isolated RNA was reverse transcribed. Libraries were prepared by immunoSEQ multiplex PCR; TCRdb keeps only in-frame clonotypes and omits some of them. The sample has a few hundred thousand clones, approximately 16% seen once. Regarding the study as a whole: Shorter TCRB CDR3s, moderately but significantly so, marked every one of the four CD4+ subsets in Type 1 diabetes patients.

Sequenced input: naive CD4+ T cells from blood. All receptors come from a man aged 25-45 years with type 1 diabetes.

This clone was seen a handful of times. The J gene is TRBJ2-2, the V gene TRBV9; 8 bases map to TRBD2. Germline CDR1 and CDR2: SGDLS and YYNGEE. V lost 1 base, J lost 4 bases, and 9 bases stayed unmatched. The CDR3 contains 17 residues. The CDR3 region has the DNA TGTGCCAGCAGCGTAAGGATAGCGGGGTACCTCACCGGGGAGCTGTTTTTT. Its translation: CASSVRIAGYLTGELFF.

V and J are TRBV9 and TRBJ2-7; no clear D. Trimming took off 5 bases at V and 8 bases at J, with 14 bases between the two ends. The CDR3 loop spans 12 amino acids. Germline V lookup: CDR1 SGDLS, CDR2 YYNGEE. CDR3 sequence reads: CASSPAPPKQYF. For the CDR3, the DNA is TGTGCCAGCAGTCCTGCCCCGCCGAAGCAGTACTTC.

This clone came up a few times. The chain employs TRBV7-9 and TRBJ2-7; 13 positions agree with TRBD2. There are 14 residues in the CDR3. The germline gives CDR1 SEHNR, CDR2 FQNEAQ (reference sequence). V shed 7 bases and J 7 bases; nucleotides not matched to a gene: 7. CDR3 nucleotide sequence: TGTGCCAGCAATAGACTAGCGGGAGGCGAAGAGCAGTACTTC. Protein: CASNRLAGGEEQYF. The complete variable domain, with remaining parts taken from reference TRBV7-9 and TRBJ2-7, reads DTGVSQNPRHKITKRGQNVTFRCDPISEHNRLYWYRQTLGQGPEFLTYFQNEAQLEKSRLLSDRFSAERPKGSFSTLEIQRTEQGDSAMYLCASNRLAGGEEQYFGPGTRLTVT.